This entry lists 7 T cell receptor beta chains sequenced from one sample in a study of CD8 T cells in ankylosing spondylitis. General study points: It appeared that ankylosing spondylitis blood was characterized by a TCR beta motif of fewer than 10 highly homologous variants.

TCRdb called the 5' RACE reads again in MiXCR, with one record for every CDR3 protein. The sample yields fewer than 500,000 distinct CDR3 sequences, 20% to 30% seen once. Their antigens are not known. The sample was blood, either unsorted or a sorted T cell fraction (not recorded which). The receptors were sampled from a male donor with ankylosing spondylitis.

V usage is TRBV19 and J usage is TRBJ1-1, with TRBD1 matching 7 bases. J lost 0 bases, V lost 6 bases, and 4 bases had no gene match. Germline V gene data show CDR1 as LNHDA and CDR2 as SQIVND (reference sequence). The CDR3 is made up of 14 amino acids. In DNA form, the CDR3 reads TGTGCCAGTAGGACGACAGGGATGAACACTGAAGCTTTCTTT. The encoded protein is CASRTTGMNTEAFF.

The chain links TRBV5-1 to TRBJ2-7, with D unresolved. The CDR3 has 13 residues. The germline CDR1 and CDR2 sequences are SGHRS and YFSETQ. With 1 base removed from V and 3 bases from J, the gap between germline ends came to 8 bases. CDR3 sequence (DNA): TGCGCCAGCAGCTTGTTCGCGGACTACGAGCAGTACTTC. It codes for CASSLFADYEQYF.

This clonotype was seen more than once but under ten times. This chain uses TRBV12-3 or TRBV12-4 with TRBJ2-7, with 7 nucleotides matching TRBD2. The CDR3 extends over 15 amino acids. The ends lost 1 base at V and 3 bases at J; junction bases unmatched: 6. The CDR3 bases are TGTGCCAGCAGTTTAGGTTCCGGGAGGCTCTACGAGCAGTACGTC. Its translation: CASSLGSGRLYEQYV.

V and J are TRBV27 and TRBJ2-1; the match to TRBD2 covers 7 bases. V shed 2 bases, J shed 2 bases, and the junction held 6 bases outside the gene matches. The germline V gene has CDR1 MNHEY and CDR2 SMNVEV (reference sequence). The CDR3 sequence is 16 residues long. The CDR3 coding sequence is TGTGCCAGCAGTTTAAGGTGGGAGGGAACCTACAATGAGCAGTTCTTC. Translated: CASSLRWEGTYNEQFF.

The CDR3 is CAISDGVLTSAYEQYF. CDR3 nucleotide sequence: TGTGCCATCAGTGATGGAGTCCTAACTAGCGCCTACGAGCAGTACTTC. This chain joins TRBV10-3 and TRBJ2-7; 7 bases map to TRBD2. After removal of 3 bases from V and 2 bases from J, the junction contained 10 bases not matched to a gene. The CDR3 extends over 16 amino acids. CDR1 and CDR2 (germline): ENHRY, SYGVKD.

The V gene is TRBV6-2 or TRBV6-3, the J gene TRBJ1-2; D perhaps matches TRBD1 (5 bases). The CDR3 totals 14 residues. Germline assignment: CDR1 MNHEY and CDR2 SVGEGT. Trimming took 2 bases from V and 2 from J, leaving 9 bases between them. DNA of the CDR3: TGTGCCAGCAGTTACCAGGGCATCAACTATGGCTACACCTTC. It specifies CASSYQGINYGYTF.

The V call is TRBV12-3 or TRBV12-4, the J call TRBJ1-5, with 7 bases matching TRBD1. The ends lost 8 bases at V and 0 bases at J; junction bases unmatched: 16. The CDR3 has 18 amino acids. The CDR3 nucleotides are TGTGCCAGCGCCCTAGGGGGACAGACCATTTATAGCAATCAGCCCCAGCATTTT. Amino acids: CASALGGQTIYSNQPQHF.